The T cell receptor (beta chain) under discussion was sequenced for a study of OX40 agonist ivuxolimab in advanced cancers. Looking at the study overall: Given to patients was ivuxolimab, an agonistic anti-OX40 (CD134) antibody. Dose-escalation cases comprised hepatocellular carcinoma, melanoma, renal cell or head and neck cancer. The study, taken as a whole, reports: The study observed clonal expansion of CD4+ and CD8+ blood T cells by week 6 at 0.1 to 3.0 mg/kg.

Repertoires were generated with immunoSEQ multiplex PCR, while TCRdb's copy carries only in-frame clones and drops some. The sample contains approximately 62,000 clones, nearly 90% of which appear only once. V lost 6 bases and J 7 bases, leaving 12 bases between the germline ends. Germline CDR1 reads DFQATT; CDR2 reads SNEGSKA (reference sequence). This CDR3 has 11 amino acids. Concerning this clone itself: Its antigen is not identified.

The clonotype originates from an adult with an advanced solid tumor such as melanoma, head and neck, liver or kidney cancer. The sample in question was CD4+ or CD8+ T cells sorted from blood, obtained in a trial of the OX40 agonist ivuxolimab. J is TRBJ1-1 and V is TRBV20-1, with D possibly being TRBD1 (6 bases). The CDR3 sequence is CSAPGVFEAFF. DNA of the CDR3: TGCAGTGCCCCAGGGGTTTTTGAAGCTTTCTTT.